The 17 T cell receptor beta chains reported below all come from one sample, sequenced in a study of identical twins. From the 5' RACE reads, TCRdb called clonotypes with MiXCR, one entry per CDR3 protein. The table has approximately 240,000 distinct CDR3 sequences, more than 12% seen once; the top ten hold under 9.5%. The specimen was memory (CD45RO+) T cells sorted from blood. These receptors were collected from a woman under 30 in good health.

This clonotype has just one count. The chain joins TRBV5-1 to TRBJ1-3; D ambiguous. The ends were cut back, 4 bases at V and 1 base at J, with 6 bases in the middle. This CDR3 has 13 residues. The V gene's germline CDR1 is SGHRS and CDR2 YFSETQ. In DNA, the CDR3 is TGCGCCAGCAGCCCCGAATCTGGAAACACCATATATTTT. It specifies CASSPESGNTIYF.

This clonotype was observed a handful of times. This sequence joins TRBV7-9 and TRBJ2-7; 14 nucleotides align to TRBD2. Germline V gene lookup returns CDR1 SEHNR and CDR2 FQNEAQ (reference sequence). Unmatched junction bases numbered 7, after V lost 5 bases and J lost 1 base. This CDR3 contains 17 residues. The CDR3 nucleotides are TGTGCCAGCAGCGAGGGACTAGCGGGAGAGAAATCCTACGAGCAGTACTTC. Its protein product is CASSEGLAGEKSYEQYF.

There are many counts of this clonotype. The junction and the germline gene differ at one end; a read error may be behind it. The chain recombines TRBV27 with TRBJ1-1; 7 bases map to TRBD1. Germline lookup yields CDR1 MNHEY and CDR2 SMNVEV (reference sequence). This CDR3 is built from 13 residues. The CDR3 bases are TGTGCCAGCAGTTGGGGACAGAACGCTGAAGCTTTCTTT. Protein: CASSWGQNAEAFF.

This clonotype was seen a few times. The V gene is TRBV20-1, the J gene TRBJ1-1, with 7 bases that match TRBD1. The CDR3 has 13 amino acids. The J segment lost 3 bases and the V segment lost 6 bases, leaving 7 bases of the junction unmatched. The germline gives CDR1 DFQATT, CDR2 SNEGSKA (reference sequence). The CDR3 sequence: CSAAVTGDTEAFF. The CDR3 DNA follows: TGCAGTGCCGCCGTAACAGGGGACACTGAAGCTTTCTTT.

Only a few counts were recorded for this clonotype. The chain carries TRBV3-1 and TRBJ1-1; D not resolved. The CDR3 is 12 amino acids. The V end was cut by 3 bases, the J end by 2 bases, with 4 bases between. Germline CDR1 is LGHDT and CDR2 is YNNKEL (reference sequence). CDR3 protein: CASSQDNTEAFF. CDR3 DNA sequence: TGTGCCAGCAGCCAGGACAACACTGAAGCTTTCTTT. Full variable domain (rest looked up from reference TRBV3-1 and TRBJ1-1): DTAVSQTPKYLVTQMGNDKSIKCEQNLGHDTMYWYKQDSKKFLKIMFSYNNKELIINETVPNRFSPKSPDKAHLNLHINSLELGDSAVYFCASSQDNTEAFFGQGTRLTVV.

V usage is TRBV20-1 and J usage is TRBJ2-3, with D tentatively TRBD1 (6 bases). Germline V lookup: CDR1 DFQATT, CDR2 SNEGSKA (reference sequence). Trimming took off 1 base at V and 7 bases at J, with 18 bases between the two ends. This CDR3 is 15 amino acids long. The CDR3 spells CSARAAGTTTNTQYF. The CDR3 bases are TGCAGTGCTAGAGCGGCAGGGACAACGACAAATACGCAGTATTTT.

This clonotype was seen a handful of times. The chain's CDR3 is CAISREKRAEQFF. The CDR3 DNA reads as TGTGCCATCAGCCGCGAGAAGCGGGCTGAGCAGTTCTTC. V gene TRBV10-3 combines with J gene TRBJ2-1; D is perhaps TRBD2 (6 bases). Trimming removed 6 bases from V and 9 bases from J, with 15 bases in between. CDR1 is ENHRY, CDR2 SYGVKD, per germline. The CDR3 covers 13 residues.

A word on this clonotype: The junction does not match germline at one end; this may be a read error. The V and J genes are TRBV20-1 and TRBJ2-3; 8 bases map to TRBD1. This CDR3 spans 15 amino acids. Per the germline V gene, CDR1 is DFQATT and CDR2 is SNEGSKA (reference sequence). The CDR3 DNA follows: TGCAGTGCAAGAGAACAGGGGGACAGCACAGATACGCAGTATTTT. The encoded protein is CSAREQGDSTDTQYF.

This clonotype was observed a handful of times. The CDR3 coding sequence is TGTGCCACCAGCAGAGAGTTGGCAGGGACCTACGAGCAGTACTTC. Its translation: CATSRELAGTYEQYF. V usage is TRBV15 and J usage is TRBJ2-7; a weak D match, TRBD1 (5 bases). The CDR3 extends over 15 amino acids. Germline CDR1 and CDR2: LNHNV and YYDKDF (reference sequence). V was pared by 0 bases and J by 2 bases, with 11 bases between.

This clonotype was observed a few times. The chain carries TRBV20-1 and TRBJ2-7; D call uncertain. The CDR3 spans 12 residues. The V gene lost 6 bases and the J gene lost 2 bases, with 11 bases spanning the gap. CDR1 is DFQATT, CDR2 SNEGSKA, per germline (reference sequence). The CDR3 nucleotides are TGCAGTGCCGAGGACGGGCCCTACGAGCAGTACTTC. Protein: CSAEDGPYEQYF.

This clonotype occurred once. The CDR3 coding sequence is TGCAGTGCTAGAGATCCTACAGGGTCATGGGACACCGGGGAGCTGTTTTTT. It yields the protein CSARDPTGSWDTGELFF. The chain is built from TRBV20-1 and TRBJ2-2; a possible D gene is TRBD1 (6 bases). The V gene's germline CDR1 is DFQATT and CDR2 SNEGSKA (reference sequence). CDR3 length: 17 amino acids. V lost 0 bases and J lost 3, with 17 bases in between.

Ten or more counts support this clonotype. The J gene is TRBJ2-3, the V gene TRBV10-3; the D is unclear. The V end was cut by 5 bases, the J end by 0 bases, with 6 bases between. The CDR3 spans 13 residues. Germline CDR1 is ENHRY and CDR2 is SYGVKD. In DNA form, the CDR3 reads TGTGCCATCAGTTCTGACAGCACAGATACGCAGTATTTT. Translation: CAISSDSTDTQYF.

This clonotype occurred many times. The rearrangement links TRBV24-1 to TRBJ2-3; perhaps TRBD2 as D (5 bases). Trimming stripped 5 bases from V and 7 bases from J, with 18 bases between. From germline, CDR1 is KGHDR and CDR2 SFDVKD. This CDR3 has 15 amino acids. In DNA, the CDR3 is TGTGCCACCAGTGGGGATAGCGAGCCCGTGAATACGCAGTATTTT. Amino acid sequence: CATSGDSEPVNTQYF.

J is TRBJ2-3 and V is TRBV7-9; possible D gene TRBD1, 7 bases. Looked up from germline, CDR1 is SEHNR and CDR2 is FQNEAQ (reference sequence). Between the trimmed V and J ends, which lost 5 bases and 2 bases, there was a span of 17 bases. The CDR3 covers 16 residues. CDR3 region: CASSRGTATDTDTQYF. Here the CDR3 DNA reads TGTGCCAGCAGCCGGGGGACAGCGACCGACACAGATACGCAGTATTTT.

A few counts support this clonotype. Here the CDR3 DNA reads TGTGCCTGGGGTAGGAACCAGCGTGGTGAGCAGTTCTTC. It codes for CAWGRNQRGEQFF. The chain joins TRBV30 to TRBJ2-1; D is unresolved. Trimming took off 5 bases at V and 9 bases at J, with 17 bases between the two ends. Germline values: CDR1 GTSNPN, CDR2 SVGIG (reference sequence). CDR3 length: 13 amino acids.

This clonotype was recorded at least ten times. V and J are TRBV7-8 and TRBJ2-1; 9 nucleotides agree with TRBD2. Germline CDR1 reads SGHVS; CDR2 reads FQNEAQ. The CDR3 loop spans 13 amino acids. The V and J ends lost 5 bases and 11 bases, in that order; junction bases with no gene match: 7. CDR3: CASSPRGGVKQFF. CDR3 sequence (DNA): TGTGCCAGCAGCCCACGCGGGGGGGTGAAGCAGTTCTTC.

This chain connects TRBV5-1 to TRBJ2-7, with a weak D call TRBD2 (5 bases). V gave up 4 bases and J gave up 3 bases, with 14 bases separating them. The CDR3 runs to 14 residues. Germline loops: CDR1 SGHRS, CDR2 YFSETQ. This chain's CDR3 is CASSLDSTDYEQYF. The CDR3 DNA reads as TGCGCCAGCAGCCTGGACTCGACTGACTACGAGCAGTACTTC.